This T cell receptor beta chain originates from a study of regulatory T cells in long-lasting Graves disease. iRepertoire HTBI primers and Arm-PCR of CDR3 regions built TCR beta libraries. TCRdb passed the multiplex PCR reads through MiXCR, listing each CDR3 protein once. This sample has around 430,000 distinct CDR3 sequences, with around a fifth found just once. In this sample, this clonotype turned up many times. With 6 bases removed from V and 12 bases from J, the gap between germline ends came to 20 bases. CDR1 MNHNS and CDR2 SASEGT come from the germline V gene. CDR3 length: 13 residues. Sample time point: persistent/refractory GD, antithyroid drugs over 5 years with positive TRAb. The TCR library was prepared using RNA isolated from PBMCs.

The source was peripheral blood mononuclear cells (PBMCs), collected when the disease was refractory, from a patient treated with antithyroid drugs. The chain links TRBV6-1 to TRBJ1-2, with unresolved D. The TCR was taken from a female donor with Graves disease. CDR3: CASSLRRQEVDTF. CDR3 DNA sequence: TGTGCCAGCAGCCTAAGAAGGCAGGAGGTTGACACCTTC.